These 11 T cell receptor beta chains came from one sample sequenced in a study of beta chain features in type 1 diabetes. Sequencing targeted expressed TCRB transcripts, as all isolated RNA had been reverse transcribed. This table comes from immunoSEQ multiplex PCR, and its TCRdb copy is limited to in-frame clones, with some not included. The sample gives 350,000 or so clones, roughly 21% of which show up once; roughly 0.045% is in the top ten. The source material was naive CD4+ T cells from blood. Receptors were obtained from a young woman in good health.

The chain links TRBV12-5 to TRBJ1-5, with 7 bases matching TRBD1. Germline trimming cut 2 bases from V and 4 bases from J; bases unmatched to any gene: 5. The CDR3 is made up of 15 amino acids. Germline CDR1 is LGHNT and CDR2 is FRNRAP. CDR3 loop: CASGLSQGGNQPQHF. The CDR3 region has the DNA TGTGCTAGTGGTTTGAGCCAGGGGGGTAATCAGCCCCAGCATTTT. The full variable domain, in which reference TRBV12-5 and TRBJ1-5 provide the parts outside the CDR3, is DARVTQTPRHKVTEMGQEVTMRCQPILGHNTVFWYRQTMMQGLELLAYFRNRAPLDDSGMPKDRFSAEMPDATLATLKIQPSEPRDSAVYFCASGLSQGGNQPQHFGDGTRLSIL.

This clone showed up just a few times. The gene calls are TRBV7-2 and TRBJ2-7; 7 bases align to TRBD2. Trimming removed 1 base from V and 3 bases from J; junction bases left unmatched: 6. CDR3 size: 15 residues. Germline CDR1 reads SGHTA; CDR2 reads FQGNSA. The CDR3 DNA follows: TGTGCCAGCAGCTTAGGTGGCGGGGGTAGCTACGAGCAGTACTTC. This sequence encodes CASSLGGGGSYEQYF.

There are a few counts of this clone. This sequence joins TRBV4-1 and TRBJ2-6; D is undetermined. The CDR3 covers 17 residues. Germline lookup yields CDR1 MGHRA and CDR2 YSYEKL. Deletions cut 4 bases from V and 1 base from J, with 14 bases between. Here the CDR3 DNA reads TGCGCCAGCAGCCCTCAGGCGCTTCCGTCTGGGGCCAACGTCCTGACTTTC. Amino acid sequence: CASSPQALPSGANVLTF.

This clone has only a few counts. J is TRBJ2-7 and V is TRBV25-1; D is unresolved. CDR1 is MGHDK and CDR2 is SYGVNS in the germline V gene. The CDR3 is 14 residues long. Trimming stripped 1 base from V and 2 bases from J, with 9 bases between. The DNA of the CDR3 is TGTGCCAGCAGTGAATTACGCAGTACCTACGAGCAGTACTTC. Protein: CASSELRSTYEQYF.

This clone occurred a few times. This rearrangement joins TRBV19 to TRBJ2-3, with TRBD2 matching 8 bases. V trimming: 5 bases; J trimming: 2 bases; junction bases outside the gene matches: 9. The length of the CDR3 is 16 residues. Per germline, CDR1 LNHDA and CDR2 SQIVND (reference sequence). The CDR3 nucleotides are TGTGCCAGTAGTCGTTTGGCGGGGGGATTCACAGATACGCAGTATTTT. This gives the protein CASSRLAGGFTDTQYF.

This chain connects TRBV5-4 to TRBJ1-6, with TRBD1 matching over 7 bases. The length of the CDR3 is 14 residues. The J segment lost 7 bases and the V segment lost 5 bases, leaving 6 bases of the junction unmatched. Germline lookup yields CDR1 SGHNT and CDR2 YYREEE (reference sequence). Here the CDR3 reads CASRRQGDNSPLHF. The CDR3 region has the DNA TGTGCCAGCAGGCGACAGGGTGACAATTCACCCCTCCACTTT.

V is TRBV18 and J is TRBJ2-1, with D possibly being TRBD1 (7 bases). Trimming removed 0 bases from V and 2 bases from J, with 11 bases in between. This CDR3 has 16 amino acids. Germline V gives CDR1 KGHSH, CDR2 LQKENI. The CDR3 DNA reads as TGTGCCAGCTCACCACCACGCGGGACAGCCTACAATGAGCAGTTCTTC. It encodes CASSPPRGTAYNEQFF. Variable domain in full (rest from reference TRBV18 and TRBJ2-1): NAGVMQNPRHLVRRRGQEARLRCSPMKGHSHVYWYRQLPEEGLKFMVYLQKENIIDESGMPKERFSAEFPKEGPSILRIQQVVRGDSAAYFCASSPPRGTAYNEQFFGPGTRLTVL.

The J gene is TRBJ1-2, the V gene TRBV11-3; D remains ambiguous. Germline lookup yields CDR1 SGHNT and CDR2 YENEEA. The CDR3 has 13 residues. The V end lost 5 bases, the J end lost 7 bases, and 14 bases lay between the germline ends. The CDR3 loop reads CASSHLEVGGYTF. DNA for the CDR3: TGTGCCAGCAGCCACTTGGAGGTTGGTGGCTACACCTTC.

J is TRBJ2-6 and V is TRBV30; D remains ambiguous. Germline-derived CDR1 and CDR2 are GTSNPN and SVGIG (reference sequence). The V end lost 2 bases, the J end lost 2 bases, and 10 bases lay between the germline ends. The CDR3 is 15 residues long. The CDR3 DNA reads TGTGCCTGGAGTCGTCAGGTTGCTGGGGCCAACGTCCTGACTTTC. Amino acids: CAWSRQVAGANVLTF.

This chain connects TRBV19 to TRBJ2-3, with D possibly TRBD2 on 5 matching bases. Trimming stripped 6 bases from V and 6 bases from J, with 25 bases between. Germline assignment: CDR1 LNHDA and CDR2 SQIVND (reference sequence). The CDR3 totals 17 residues. CDR3 sequence: CASRPGGTARLADTQYF. In DNA, the CDR3 is TGTGCCAGTAGACCCGGAGGAACGGCCAGGTTGGCGGATACGCAGTATTTT.

This chain joins TRBV5-1 and TRBJ2-7, with TRBD1 matching over 7 bases. V shed 0 bases and J 0 bases; nucleotides not matched to a gene: 3. Germline V gene data show CDR1 as SGHRS and CDR2 as YFSETQ. The CDR3 sequence is 15 residues long. This CDR3 reads CASSLAGTASYEQYF. As DNA, the CDR3 is TGCGCCAGCAGCTTGGCCGGGACAGCCTCCTACGAGCAGTACTTC.